Shown below are 13 T cell receptor beta chains from a single sample sequenced in a study of blood T cell repertoires in COVID-19. TCRdb's table, derived via immunoSEQ multiplex PCR, lists solely in-frame clones and lacks some. This sample carries 120,000 or so clones, roughly 78% of them seen once, and the ten largest clones take around 16%. Sequencing used peripheral blood. These receptors came from a man aged 60 to 69 with active or convalescent COVID-19.

DNA for the CDR3: TGTGCCAGCAGCGGCTCTGGGGCGAGGGAGACCCAGTACTTC. Residues: CASSGSGARETQYF. The rearrangement links TRBV3-1 (or the pseudogene TRBV3-2) to TRBJ2-5; weak D call: TRBD1 (5 bases). This CDR3 spans 14 amino acids. With 5 bases removed from V and 5 bases from J, the gap between germline ends came to 15 bases. The germline V gene has CDR1 LGHDT and CDR2 YNNKEL (reference sequence).

V is TRBV12-3 or TRBV12-4 and J is TRBJ2-2; no firm D call. The V and J ends lost 6 bases and 5 bases respectively, with 10 bases between them. CDR3 length equals 13 residues. The CDR3 spells CASSLLKTGELFF. The CDR3 DNA reads as TGTGCCAGCAGCCTCCTAAAAACCGGGGAGCTGTTTTTT.

A few counts support this clone. The chain employs TRBV28 and TRBJ1-2, with 11 nucleotides matching TRBD1. CDR1 and CDR2 (germline): MDHEN, SYDVKM. This CDR3 contains 14 residues. With 3 bases clipped from V and 7 bases from J, the junction kept 4 bases outside the gene matches. The CDR3 DNA reads as TGTGCCAGCAGTTTTGGACAGGGGGCGGGTGGCTACACCTTC. Protein: CASSFGQGAGGYTF.

The rearrangement uses TRBV7-6 and TRBJ1-4, with 7 bases matching TRBD1. Germline V lookup: CDR1 SGHVS, CDR2 FNYEAQ. The V and J ends lost 1 base and 3 bases, in that order; junction bases with no gene match: 5. The CDR3 has 16 residues. The CDR3 loop reads CASSLGTGGANEKLFF. CDR3 bases: TGTGCCAGCAGCTTAGGGACAGGTGGGGCTAATGAAAAACTGTTTTTT.

At least ten counts were recorded for this clone. This chain uses TRBV9 with TRBJ2-2; 9 nucleotides line up with TRBD2. The CDR3 totals 14 residues. The V gene's germline CDR1 is SGDLS and CDR2 YYNGEE. With V trimmed by 3 bases and J by 4 bases, 1 base remained unmatched. This chain's CDR3 is CASSETSGTGELFF. In DNA form, the CDR3 reads TGTGCCAGCAGCGAGACTAGCGGCACCGGGGAGCTGTTTTTT.

The J gene is TRBJ2-1, the V gene TRBV28; TRBD2 agrees at 11 bases. The V gene end was trimmed by 7 bases and the J gene end by 7 bases; junction bases not matched to a gene: 9. Looked up from germline, CDR1 is MDHEN and CDR2 is SYDVKM. The CDR3 is 15 amino acids. The chain's CDR3 is CASNLAGGRRNEQFF. The CDR3 bases are TGTGCCAGCAACCTAGCGGGAGGTAGGAGGAATGAGCAGTTCTTC.

The V call is TRBV7-2, the J call TRBJ1-5; D not certain. This CDR3 is 12 amino acids long. The V gene's germline CDR1 is SGHTA and CDR2 FQGNSA. Trimming stripped 1 base from V and 6 bases from J, with 4 bases between. As DNA, the CDR3 is TGTGCCAGCAGCTTAGGTCTTCAGCCCCAGCATTTT. Amino acids: CASSLGLQPQHF. The entire variable domain, with the rest obtained from reference TRBV7-2 and TRBJ1-5, is as follows: GAGVSQSPSNKVTEKGKDVELRCDPISGHTALYWYRQSLGQGLEFLIYFQGNSAPDKSGLPSDRFSAERTGGSVSTLTIQRTQQEDSAVYLCASSLGLQPQHFGDGTRLSIL.

The chain links TRBV14 to TRBJ1-2, with unresolved D. The length of the CDR3 is 14 residues. The V end lost 1 base, the J end lost 3 bases, and 9 bases lay between the germline ends. Germline V gene data show CDR1 as SGHDN and CDR2 as FVKESK. CDR3 in DNA: TGTGCCAGCAGCCAAGCGGGGTCCTACTATGGCTACACCTTC. As protein: CASSQAGSYYGYTF.

The rearrangement joins TRBV5-4 to TRBJ2-7, with D unclear. The V and J ends lost 7 bases and 2 bases respectively, with 7 bases between them. Germline V gene data show CDR1 as SGHNT and CDR2 as YYREEE (reference sequence). The length of the CDR3 is 11 residues. The CDR3 DNA reads TGTGCCAGCGGTAAGCCCTACGAGCAGTACTTC. It codes for CASGKPYEQYF.

This chain links TRBV4-3 with TRBJ2-1; D gene uncertain. The CDR3 covers 14 residues. Germline V CDR1 and CDR2: LGHNA, YSLEER. Trimming took off 1 base at V and 2 bases at J, with 6 bases between the two ends. CDR3 sequence: CASSQGQTYNEQFF. The DNA of the CDR3 is TGCGCCAGCAGCCAAGGACAAACCTACAATGAGCAGTTCTTC.

V gene TRBV5-1 combines with J gene TRBJ2-3; perhaps TRBD2 as D (6 bases). V lost 0 bases and J 8 bases, leaving 13 bases between the germline ends. The CDR3 is made up of 14 amino acids. Germline assignment: CDR1 SGHRS and CDR2 YFSETQ. CDR3 DNA: TGCGCCAGCAGCTTGGATGCCTCCGGGGGTACGCAGTATTTT. Translation: CASSLDASGGTQYF.

This clone turned up a few times. The gene calls are TRBV29-1 and TRBJ2-3; D is unresolved. CDR3 length equals 15 residues. Between the trimmed V and J ends, which lost 0 bases and 3 bases, there was a span of 13 bases. CDR1 and CDR2 from the germline V gene are SQVTM and ANQGSEA. CDR3 coding DNA: TGCAGCGTTGAAGACGTCTCGAGCGAGACAGATACGCAGTATTTT. It codes for CSVEDVSSETDTQYF.

V usage is TRBV5-1 and J usage is TRBJ2-5, with 8 bases lining up with TRBD1. Looked up from germline, CDR1 is SGHRS and CDR2 is YFSETQ. The CDR3 sequence is 14 residues long. Germline trimming cut 4 bases from V and 4 bases from J; bases unmatched to any gene: 6. CDR3 sequence: CASSRSGQAETQYF. DNA of the CDR3: TGCGCCAGCAGCCGTTCGGGACAGGCAGAGACCCAGTACTTC.